This TCR beta chain was profiled in a study of shared clonotypes between healthy human individuals. Findings and caveats of the study: Exclusively blood specimens were collected; tissue repertoires likely differ. An expected dependence of interdonor clonotype sharing on sequencing depth was noted.

This CDR3 region has 17 residues. Between the trimmed V and J ends, which lost 0 bases and 4 bases, there was a span of 19 bases. Germline V gives CDR1 LGHNA, CDR2 YSLEER. Terminally differentiated effector memory CD45RA+ cells were left out of the naive CD8 fraction, which was CD45RO-negative and positively selected for CCR7. Study donors comprised healthy, HIV-negative adults devoid of recent acute infection or vaccination. It was roughly 210 ng DNA, 25,000 to 35,000 T cell genomes, that sorted-subset replicate PCRs used. The protocol was immunoSEQ multiplex PCR, while the TCRdb copy is restricted to in-frame clones and leaves out a portion. The data show over 750,000 clones, about 96% seen once. Comment on this clone: Its antigen is unknown.

Material: naive CD8+ T cells sorted from blood. The chain couples TRBV4-3 to TRBJ2-7, with D perhaps TRBD1 (5 bases). The TCR was taken from a man aged 25 to 45 in good health. The CDR3 DNA reads TGCGCCAGCAGCCAAGAAAATTCAGGCACAGGTAATTACGAGCAGTACTTC. Protein: CASSQENSGTGNYEQYF.